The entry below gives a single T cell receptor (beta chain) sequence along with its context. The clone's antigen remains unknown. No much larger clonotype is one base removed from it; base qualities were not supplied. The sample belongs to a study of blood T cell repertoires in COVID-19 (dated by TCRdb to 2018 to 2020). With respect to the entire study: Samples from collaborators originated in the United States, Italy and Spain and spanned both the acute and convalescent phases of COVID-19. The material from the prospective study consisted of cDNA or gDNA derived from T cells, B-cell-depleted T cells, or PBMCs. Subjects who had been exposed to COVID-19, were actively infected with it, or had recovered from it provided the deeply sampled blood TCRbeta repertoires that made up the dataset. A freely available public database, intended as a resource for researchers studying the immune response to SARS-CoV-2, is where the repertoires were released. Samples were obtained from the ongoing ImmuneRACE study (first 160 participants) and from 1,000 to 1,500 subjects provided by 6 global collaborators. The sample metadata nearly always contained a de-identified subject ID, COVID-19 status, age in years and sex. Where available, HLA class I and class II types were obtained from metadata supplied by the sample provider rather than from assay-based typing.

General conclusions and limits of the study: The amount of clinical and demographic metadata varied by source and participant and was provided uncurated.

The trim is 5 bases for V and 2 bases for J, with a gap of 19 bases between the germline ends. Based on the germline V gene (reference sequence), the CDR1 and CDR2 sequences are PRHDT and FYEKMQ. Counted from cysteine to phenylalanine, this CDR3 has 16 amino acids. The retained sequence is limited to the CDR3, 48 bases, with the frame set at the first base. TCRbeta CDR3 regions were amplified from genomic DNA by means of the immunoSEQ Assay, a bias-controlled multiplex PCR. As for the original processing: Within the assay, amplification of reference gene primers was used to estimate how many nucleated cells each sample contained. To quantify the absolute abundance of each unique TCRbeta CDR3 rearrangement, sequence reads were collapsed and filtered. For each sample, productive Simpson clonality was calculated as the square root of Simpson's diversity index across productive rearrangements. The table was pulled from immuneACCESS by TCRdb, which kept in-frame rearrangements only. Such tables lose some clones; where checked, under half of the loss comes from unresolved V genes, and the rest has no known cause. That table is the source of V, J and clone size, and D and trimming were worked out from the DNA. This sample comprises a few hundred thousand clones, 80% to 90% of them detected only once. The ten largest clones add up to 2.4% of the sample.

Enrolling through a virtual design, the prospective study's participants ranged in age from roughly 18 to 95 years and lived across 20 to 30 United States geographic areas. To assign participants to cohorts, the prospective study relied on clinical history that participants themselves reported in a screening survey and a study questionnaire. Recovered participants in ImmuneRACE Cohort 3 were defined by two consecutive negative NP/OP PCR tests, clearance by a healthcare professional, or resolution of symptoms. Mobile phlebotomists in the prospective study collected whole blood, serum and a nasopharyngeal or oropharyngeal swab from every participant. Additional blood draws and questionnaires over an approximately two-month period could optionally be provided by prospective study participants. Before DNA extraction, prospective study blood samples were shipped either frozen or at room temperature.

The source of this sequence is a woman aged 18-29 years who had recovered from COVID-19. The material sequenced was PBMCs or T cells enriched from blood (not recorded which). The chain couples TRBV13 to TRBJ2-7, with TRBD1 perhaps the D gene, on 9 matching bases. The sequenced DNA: TGTGCCAGCAGCCCCGGGGGGGACAGGGATCCCTACGAGCAGTACTTC. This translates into CASSPGGDRDPYEQYF.